This T cell receptor beta chain came from a study of T cell responses to AZD1222 COVID-19 vaccine. Findings and caveats of the study: AZD1222 recipients seropositive at baseline numbered only five to seven. Spike-wide vaccine-associated CD4 TCRs dominated at 160-218 and 743-854. Increases in Spike-specific TCR breadth and depth were seen after two AZD1222 doses.

This clone was seen a single time. Its antigen is still unknown. Sequencing was performed with immunoSEQ multiplex PCR; in TCRdb, only in-frame clones are kept and a portion is missing. The data contain about 60,000 clones, more than 65% of them singletons. V lost 1 base to trimming and J lost 9 bases, with 7 bases between them. In germline, CDR1 is SEHNR, CDR2 FQNEAQ (reference sequence). The CDR3 covers 12 residues. The origin of this receptor is an adult in good health. The specimen was peripheral blood, collected on day 0 of AZD1222 vaccination. This rearrangement joins TRBV7-9 to TRBJ2-1, with D perhaps assigned TRBD1 or TRBD2 (5 bases each). CDR3 DNA sequence: TGTGCCAGCAGCTTAGTAGGGACTGAGCAGTTCTTC. Residues: CASSLVGTEQFF.